The 30 T cell receptor beta chains below were found in one sample sequenced in a study of OX40 agonist ivuxolimab in advanced cancers. TCRdb's table, derived via immunoSEQ multiplex PCR, lists solely in-frame clones and lacks some. The sample includes about 83,000 clones, 91% of them seen just once. Sequences were derived from CD4+ or CD8+ T cells sorted from blood, sampled in a trial of the OX40 agonist ivuxolimab. These receptors all come from an adult with an advanced solid tumor such as melanoma, head and neck, liver or kidney cancer.

This rearrangement joins TRBV6-5 to TRBJ1-1; no reliable D call. CDR1 is MNHEY and CDR2 is SVGAGI in the germline V gene. V was pared by 0 bases and J by 2 bases, with 4 bases between. This CDR3 spans 13 amino acids. DNA for the CDR3: TGTGCCAGCAGTTACTCAGACAACACTGAAGCTTTCTTT. The encoded protein is CASSYSDNTEAFF.

V gene TRBV6-5 combines with J gene TRBJ1-5; maybe TRBD1 (6 bases). V shed 6 bases and J shed 7 bases, with 13 bases lying between them. This CDR3 has 13 residues. The V gene's germline CDR1 is MNHEY and CDR2 SVGAGI. The CDR3 sequence: CASRQGGRQPQHF. The CDR3 nucleotides are TGTGCCAGCAGACAGGGCGGGCGACAGCCCCAGCATTTT.

The chain's CDR3 is CASSPTGYTEAFF. The CDR3 DNA reads TGTGCCAGCAGCCCCACAGGATACACTGAAGCTTTCTTT. This chain joins TRBV9 and TRBJ1-1, with a possible D match to TRBD1 (5 bases). Trimming took 4 bases from V and 3 from J, leaving 10 bases between them. This CDR3 is 13 amino acids long. The germline V gene has CDR1 SGDLS and CDR2 YYNGEE.

The rearrangement links TRBV7-9 to TRBJ1-3; no reliable D call. The V end lost 3 bases, the J end lost 3 bases, and 9 bases lay between the germline ends. This CDR3 contains 14 residues. In germline, CDR1 is SEHNR, CDR2 FQNEAQ (reference sequence). The CDR3 DNA reads TGTGCCAGCAGCTTCATTCAATTTGGAAACACCATATATTTT. This gives the protein CASSFIQFGNTIYF. Together with reference TRBV7-9 and TRBJ1-3, the CDR3 gives the full variable domain: DTGVSQNPRHKITKRGQNVTFRCDPISEHNRLYWYRQTLGQGPEFLTYFQNEAQLEKSRLLSDRFSAERPKGSFSTLEIQRTEQGDSAMYLCASSFIQFGNTIYFGEGSWLTVV.

This sequence joins TRBV6-1 and TRBJ1-6; D unresolved. CDR1 MNHNS and CDR2 SASEGT come from the germline V gene. There are 15 residues in the CDR3. The V gene lost 5 bases and the J gene lost 0 bases, with 8 bases spanning the gap. The CDR3 reads CASSPGSSYNSPLHF. DNA of the CDR3: TGTGCCAGCAGTCCCGGGAGCTCCTATAATTCACCCCTCCACTTT.

This clone was picked up one time. V and J are TRBV6-5 and TRBJ2-7; D call uncertain. CDR3 length equals 12 residues. From germline, CDR1 is MNHEY and CDR2 SVGAGI. The CDR3 spells CVTRLFPYEQYV. The DNA of the CDR3 is TGTGTAACCCGTCTCTTCCCGTACGAGCAGTACGTC.

The J gene is TRBJ1-2, the V gene TRBV2; D remains unclear. Germline lookup yields CDR1 SNHLY and CDR2 FYNNEI. The CDR3 sequence is 15 residues long. Trimming cost V 7 bases and J 6 bases, with 21 bases left between them. The CDR3 is CASIQTGRRVDGYTF. The CDR3 bases are TGTGCCAGCATCCAGACCGGACGGAGGGTAGATGGCTACACCTTC. Full variable domain (rest looked up from reference TRBV2 and TRBJ1-2): EPEVTQTPSHQVTQMGQEVILRCVPISNHLYFYWYRQILGQKVEFLVSFYNNEISEKSEIFDDQFSVERPDGSNFTLKIRSTKLEDSAMYFCASIQTGRRVDGYTFGSGTRLTVV.

Here the CDR3 reads CASSLSREGAWYEQYF. The CDR3 nucleotides read TGTGCCAGCAGTTTATCCCGGGAGGGGGCATGGTACGAGCAGTACTTC. The V call is TRBV28, the J call TRBJ2-7; tentative D call: TRBD2 (8 bases). Germline V CDR1 and CDR2: MDHEN, SYDVKM. The CDR3 contains 16 residues. The V and J ends lost 1 base and 4 bases respectively, with 17 bases between them.

The chain carries TRBV4-3 and TRBJ2-5; possible D gene TRBD2, 5 bases. This CDR3 contains 15 residues. The germline V gene encodes CDR1 LGHNA and CDR2 YSLEER. The V and J ends lost 1 base and 1 base respectively, with 10 bases between them. CDR3 residues: CASSQGTGVQETQYF. In DNA form, the CDR3 reads TGCGCCAGCAGCCAAGGAACCGGGGTCCAAGAGACCCAGTACTTC.

This clone was counted once. The V and J genes are TRBV5-1 and TRBJ1-1; the match to TRBD1 covers 8 bases. After removal of 4 bases from V and 4 bases from J, the junction contained 15 bases not matched to a gene. Looked up from germline, CDR1 is SGHRS and CDR2 is YFSETQ. CDR3 length: 17 amino acids. The CDR3 sequence: CASSLSGQGLLGTEAFF. The DNA for the CDR3 is TGCGCCAGCAGCCTATCCGGACAGGGACTCCTGGGCACTGAAGCTTTCTTT.

The chain uses TRBV28 and TRBJ2-1, with D perhaps TRBD2 (6 bases). Trimming took off 6 bases at V and 0 bases at J, with 18 bases between the two ends. CDR1 is MDHEN and CDR2 is SYDVKM in the germline V gene. The CDR3 is 17 amino acids. The CDR3 sequence: CASSILSSASSYNEQFF. The DNA for the CDR3 is TGTGCCAGCAGCATACTTTCTAGCGCAAGCTCCTACAATGAGCAGTTCTTC. The full variable domain, rest sourced from reference TRBV28 and TRBJ2-1, is DVKVTQSSRYLVKRTGEKVFLECVQDMDHENMFWYRQDPGLGLRLIYFSYDVKMKEKGDIPEGYSVSREKKERFSLILESASTNQTSMYLCASSILSSASSYNEQFFGPGTRLTVL.

V and J are TRBV28 and TRBJ1-1; D gene uncertain. CDR1 and CDR2 (germline): MDHEN, SYDVKM. V dropped 2 bases and J dropped 8 bases, with 12 bases sitting between them. The CDR3 totals 13 residues. The CDR3 nucleotides read TGTGCCAGCAGTTTAAATTGGGTGGGGGAAGCTTTCTTT. Amino acid sequence: CASSLNWVGEAFF.

The chain combines TRBV13 with TRBJ1-5, with D maybe TRBD1 (5 bases). Germline assignment: CDR1 PRHDT and CDR2 FYEKMQ (reference sequence). Trimming removed 4 bases at V and 7 bases at J, with 11 bases between. The CDR3 is made up of 13 amino acids. CDR3 coding DNA: TGTGCCAGCAGCTGGAGGGGTGGACAGCCCCAGCATTTT. Its protein product is CASSWRGGQPQHF.

The gene calls are TRBV4-2 and TRBJ1-4; D is undetermined. This CDR3 region has 14 residues. Germline V gene data show CDR1 as LGHNA and CDR2 as YNFKEQ. V was trimmed by 4 bases and J by 3 bases, leaving 9 bases between them. The CDR3, as DNA: TGTGCCAGCAGCCCTTTCCCTTCTAATGAAAAACTGTTTTTT. Its protein product is CASSPFPSNEKLFF.

The chain carries TRBV2 and TRBJ2-3; 15 bases fit TRBD2. The germline V gene has CDR1 SNHLY and CDR2 FYNNEI. The V and J ends lost 8 bases and 2 bases, in that order; junction bases with no gene match: 11. This CDR3 has 18 residues. The CDR3 bases are TGTGCCAGCGGTGGACTAGCGGGAGGGCCGGGGATCACAGATACGCAGTATTTT. Translated: CASGGLAGGPGITDTQYF.

In its sample, this clone was seen a few times. The chain couples TRBV9 to TRBJ2-3; D ambiguous. CDR1 SGDLS and CDR2 YYNGEE come from the germline V gene. Trimming took off 0 bases at V and 2 bases at J, with 7 bases between the two ends. This CDR3 has 14 residues. CDR3 loop: CASSVGRNTDTQYF. The CDR3 nucleotides read TGTGCCAGCAGCGTAGGGCGGAACACAGATACGCAGTATTTT.

In nucleotides, the CDR3 is TGTGCCAGCAGCCCCCCGGGTTGGGAGACCCAGTACTTC. Protein sequence: CASSPPGWETQYF. The rearrangement uses TRBV7-9 and TRBJ2-5; the D is unclear. The CDR3 contains 13 residues. Deletions cut 5 bases from V and 5 bases from J, with 12 bases between. The germline CDR1 and CDR2 sequences are SEHNR and FQNEAQ (reference sequence).

The V gene is TRBV5-6, the J gene TRBJ1-4, with 10 bases aligning to TRBD1. In germline, CDR1 is SGHDT, CDR2 YYEEEE. V shed 7 bases, J shed 8 bases, and the junction held 20 bases outside the gene matches. The CDR3 sequence is 18 residues long. The CDR3 protein is CASGSSLGTGDFVEKLFF. CDR3 coding DNA: TGTGCCAGCGGAAGTTCCCTCGGGACAGGGGATTTTGTAGAAAAACTGTTTTTT.

Remarks on this clone: Other DNA variants within this sample encode the same CDR3. V gene TRBV11-2 combines with J gene TRBJ2-5; D is undetermined. The length of the CDR3 is 12 residues. V lost 3 bases to trimming and J lost 2 bases, with 4 bases between them. Germline loops: CDR1 SGHAT, CDR2 FQNNGV. The CDR3 DNA reads as TGTGCCAGCAGCTTGATACAAGAGACCCAGTACTTC. This codes for CASSLIQETQYF.

The rearrangement joins TRBV19 to TRBJ1-5; D not resolved. The germline V and J ends were trimmed by 3 bases and 3 bases, with 12 bases remaining between them. From germline, CDR1 is LNHDA and CDR2 SQIVND (reference sequence). The CDR3 extends over 15 amino acids. CDR3 residues: CASSIFFGLNQPQHF. Written as DNA, the CDR3 is TGTGCCAGTAGTATTTTTTTCGGACTCAATCAGCCCCAGCATTTT. The whole variable domain, remainder taken from reference TRBV19 and TRBJ1-5, is DGGITQSPKYLFRKEGQNVTLSCEQNLNHDAMYWYRQDPGQGLRLIYYSQIVNDFQKGDIAEGYSVSREKKESFPLTVTSAQKNPTAFYLCASSIFFGLNQPQHFGDGTRLSIL.

The CDR3 region has the DNA TGTGCCAGCAGTGACCAGCTGAACTATGGCTACACCTTC. Amino acid sequence: CASSDQLNYGYTF. This chain connects TRBV6-1 to TRBJ1-2; no firm D call. The V and J ends lost 3 bases and 2 bases respectively, with 7 bases between them. This CDR3 contains 13 residues. Germline V lookup: CDR1 MNHNS, CDR2 SASEGT.

This rearrangement joins TRBV18 to TRBJ2-3; D is uncertain. V lost 3 bases to trimming and J lost 0 bases, with 7 bases between them. This CDR3 region has 14 residues. Germline V gives CDR1 KGHSH, CDR2 LQKENI. CDR3 amino acids: CASSPTPSTDTQYF. The CDR3 coding sequence is TGTGCCAGCTCACCGACACCTAGCACAGATACGCAGTATTTT.

V gene TRBV6-5 combines with J gene TRBJ2-5; 8 bases map to TRBD2. After removal of 0 bases from V and 1 base from J, the junction contained 4 bases not matched to a gene. The germline V gene has CDR1 MNHEY and CDR2 SVGAGI. The CDR3 length is 16 residues. CDR3 amino acids: CASSYSLLAVQETQYF. CDR3 sequence (DNA): TGTGCCAGCAGTTACTCTTTACTAGCGGTCCAAGAGACCCAGTACTTC.

V usage is TRBV9 and J usage is TRBJ2-3, with D possibly being TRBD1 (6 bases). V lost 1 base and J lost 2, with 8 bases in between. This CDR3 has 14 residues. CDR1 and CDR2 (germline): SGDLS, YYNGEE. Here the CDR3 reads CASSVTGFTDTQYF. The DNA for the CDR3 is TGTGCCAGCAGCGTAACAGGGTTCACAGATACGCAGTATTTT.

This clone has just one count. This chain joins TRBV5-6 and TRBJ2-6; no firm D call. With 5 bases removed from V and 0 bases from J, the gap between germline ends came to 3 bases. Germline CDR1 reads SGHDT; CDR2 reads YYEEEE. The CDR3 contains 13 residues. The DNA of the CDR3 is TGTGCCAGCAGTTACTCTGGGGCCAACGTCCTGACTTTC. Its protein is CASSYSGANVLTF. The full variable domain, in which reference TRBV5-6 and TRBJ2-6 provide the parts outside the CDR3, is DAGVTQSPTHLIKTRGQQVTLRCSPKSGHDTVSWYQQALGQGPQFIFQYYEEEERQRGNFPDRFSGHQFPNYSSELNVNALLLGDSALYLCASSYSGANVLTFGAGSRLTVL.

V and J are TRBV20-1 and TRBJ2-5, with no clear D. The CDR3 loop spans 11 amino acids. Between the trimmed V and J ends, which lost 3 bases and 5 bases, there was a span of 7 bases. Germline-derived CDR1 and CDR2 are DFQATT and SNEGSKA (reference sequence). The CDR3 protein is CSARLLETQYF. CDR3 DNA: TGCAGTGCTAGGTTGTTGGAGACCCAGTACTTC.

V is TRBV6-6 and J is TRBJ2-7, with D tentatively TRBD1 or TRBD2 (5 bases each). Between the trimmed V and J ends, which lost 0 bases and 5 bases, there was a span of 14 bases. The CDR3 totals 15 residues. Germline V gene sequence: CDR1 MNHNY, CDR2 SVGAGI (reference sequence). In DNA form, the CDR3 reads TGTGCCAGCAGTTACTCGAATTTTCAGGGAGACGAGCAGTACTTC. Translation gives CASSYSNFQGDEQYF.

The rearrangement joins TRBV7-2 to TRBJ2-7; 7 bases map to TRBD1. CDR3 size: 14 residues. Germline V lookup: CDR1 SGHTA, CDR2 FQGNSA. V trimming: 1 base; J trimming: 2 bases; junction bases outside the gene matches: 2. CDR3 protein: CASSLDRGAYEQYF. The CDR3 bases are TGTGCCAGCAGCTTAGACAGGGGAGCCTACGAGCAGTACTTC.

The chain carries TRBV13 and TRBJ2-1; 8 positions agree with TRBD2. The CDR3 consists of 13 residues. Trimming took 0 bases from V and 15 from J; bases not matched to a gene: 7. Germline V gives CDR1 PRHDT, CDR2 FYEKMQ (reference sequence). CDR3 coding DNA: TGTGCCAGCAGCTTAGGCTCCGGGAGGGCAATGTTCTTC. The encoded protein is CASSLGSGRAMFF.

In its sample, this clone was seen once. The chain is built from TRBV28 and TRBJ2-7; no reliable D call. The germline V gene encodes CDR1 MDHEN and CDR2 SYDVKM. This CDR3 has 13 amino acids. Trimming left V 4 bases short and J 4 bases short, with 11 bases between. The CDR3 region is CASSSSARYEQYV. As DNA, the CDR3 is TGTGCCAGCAGTTCCAGCGCGAGATACGAGCAGTACGTC.